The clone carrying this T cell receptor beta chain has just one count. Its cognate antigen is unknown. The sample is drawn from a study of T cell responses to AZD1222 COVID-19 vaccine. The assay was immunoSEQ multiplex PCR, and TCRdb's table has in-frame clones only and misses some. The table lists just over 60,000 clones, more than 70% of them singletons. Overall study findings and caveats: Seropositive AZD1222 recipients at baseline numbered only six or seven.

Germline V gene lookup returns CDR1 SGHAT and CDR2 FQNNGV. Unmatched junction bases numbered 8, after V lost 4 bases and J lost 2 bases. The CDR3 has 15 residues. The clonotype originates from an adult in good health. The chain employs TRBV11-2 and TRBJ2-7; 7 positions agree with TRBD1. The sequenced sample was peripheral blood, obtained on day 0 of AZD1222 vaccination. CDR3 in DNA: TGTGCCAGCAGCTCATTGAGGGGGCGCCCCTACGAGCAGTACTTC. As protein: CASSSLRGRPYEQYF.